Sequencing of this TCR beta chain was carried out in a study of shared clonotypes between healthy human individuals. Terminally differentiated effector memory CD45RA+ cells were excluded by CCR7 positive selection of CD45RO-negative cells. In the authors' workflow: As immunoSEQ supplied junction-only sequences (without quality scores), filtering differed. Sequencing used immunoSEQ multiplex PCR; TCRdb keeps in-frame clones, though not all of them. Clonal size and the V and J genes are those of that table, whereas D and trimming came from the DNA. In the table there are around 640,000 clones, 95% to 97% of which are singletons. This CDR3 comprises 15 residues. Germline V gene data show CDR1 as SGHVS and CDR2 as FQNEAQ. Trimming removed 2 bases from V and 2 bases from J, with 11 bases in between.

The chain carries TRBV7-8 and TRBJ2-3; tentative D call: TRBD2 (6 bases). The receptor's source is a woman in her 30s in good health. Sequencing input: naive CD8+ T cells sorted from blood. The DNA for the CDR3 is TGTGCCAGCAGCTTAAGGGCGGGATCCACAGATACGCAGTATTTT. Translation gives CASSLRAGSTDTQYF.